The clone carrying this TCR beta chain was counted ten times or more. Its antigen remains unidentified. Time point reported: sample taken at primary tumor resection. Whole RNA from tumor, nontumor lung or frozen PBMC was sequenced unsorted. The cohort: over 65 early-stage, untreated non-small cell lung cancer patients. Each TCR cDNA molecule carried a unique molecular identifier. TCRdb fed the 5' RACE reads into MiXCR, producing one record per CDR3 protein. The sample lists about 25,000 distinct CDR3 sequences, approximately 7% seen once, with 14% in the top ten. The record originates from a study of spatial heterogeneity in lung cancer. Overall study context: The average count in raw reads for each unique TCR and UMI combination exceeded eight appearances. General study points: In blood, ubiquitous expanded tumor TCRs appeared more at resection than follow-up.

V dropped 7 bases and J dropped 0 bases, with 13 bases sitting between them. The CDR3 contains 13 residues. The V gene's germline CDR1 is GTSNPN and CDR2 SVGIG (reference sequence). This TCR derives from a male donor with early-stage non-small cell lung cancer. The chain joins TRBV30 to TRBJ2-7, with no clear D. The sequencing here drew on PBMCs, taken at surgery. CDR3 DNA sequence: TGTGCCTCCACGGACGGAAGCTCCTACGAGCAGTACTTC. It encodes CASTDGSSYEQYF. The full variable domain, with the rest looked up from reference TRBV30 and TRBJ2-7, is SQTIHQWPATLVQPVGSPLSLECTVEGTSNPNLYWYRQAAGRGLQLLFYSVGIGQISSEVPQNLSASRPQDRQFILSSKKLLLSDSGFYLCASTDGSSYEQYFGPGTRLTVT.